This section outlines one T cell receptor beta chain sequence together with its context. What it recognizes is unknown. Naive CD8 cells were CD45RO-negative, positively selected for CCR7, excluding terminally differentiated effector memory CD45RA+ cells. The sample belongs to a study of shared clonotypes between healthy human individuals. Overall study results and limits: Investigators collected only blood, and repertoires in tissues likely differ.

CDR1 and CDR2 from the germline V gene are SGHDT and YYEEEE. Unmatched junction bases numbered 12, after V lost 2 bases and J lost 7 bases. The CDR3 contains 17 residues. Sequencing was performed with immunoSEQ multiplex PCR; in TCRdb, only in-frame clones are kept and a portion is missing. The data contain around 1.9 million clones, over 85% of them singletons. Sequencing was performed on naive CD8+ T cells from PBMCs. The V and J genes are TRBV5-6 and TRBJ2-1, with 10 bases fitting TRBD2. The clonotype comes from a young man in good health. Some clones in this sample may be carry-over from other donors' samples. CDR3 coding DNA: TGTGCCAGCAGCTTAAATAGAGCGGGAGGGGGTAAAAATGAGCAGTTCTTC. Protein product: CASSLNRAGGGKNEQFF. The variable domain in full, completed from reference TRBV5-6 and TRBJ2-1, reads DAGVTQSPTHLIKTRGQQVTLRCSPKSGHDTVSWYQQALGQGPQFIFQYYEEEERQRGNFPDRFSGHQFPNYSSELNVNALLLGDSALYLCASSLNRAGGGKNEQFFGPGTRLTVL.